The T cell receptor (beta chain) described here comes from a study of identical twins. MiXCR, run by TCRdb on the 5' RACE reads, gives a single entry per CDR3 protein. This sample has some 1,700,000 distinct CDR3 sequences, with roughly a third found just once. This receptor was identified in a newborn girl in good health. Input material: cord blood.

The CDR3 coding sequence is TGTGCCAGCAGCTTAGGGACAGGGTTCGATGAGCAGTTCTTC. Its protein is CASSLGTGFDEQFF. The chain recombines TRBV7-9 with TRBJ2-1; TRBD1 aligns across 8 bases. CDR3 length: 14 residues. V was pared by 1 base and J by 8 bases, with 4 bases of the junction left unmatched. Per the germline V gene, CDR1 is SEHNR and CDR2 is FQNEAQ (reference sequence). The entire variable domain, with the rest obtained from reference TRBV7-9 and TRBJ2-1, is as follows: DTGVSQNPRHKITKRGQNVTFRCDPISEHNRLYWYRQTLGQGPEFLTYFQNEAQLEKSRLLSDRFSAERPKGSFSTLEIQRTEQGDSAMYLCASSLGTGFDEQFFGPGTRLTVL.